This T cell receptor beta chain was retrieved from a study of blood T cell repertoires in COVID-19. Using immunoSEQ multiplex PCR, the repertoire was profiled, and TCRdb retains in-frame clones only, with some absent. The sample carries over 200,000 clones, around four fifths recorded once. The germline V gene encodes CDR1 DFQATT and CDR2 SNEGSKA (reference sequence). This CDR3 spans 14 amino acids. Losses at the gene ends were 3 bases for V and 2 bases for J; bases not matched to a gene: 4. This receptor was identified in a man aged 35-49 years who had recovered from COVID-19. The sample consisted of PBMCs or T cells enriched from blood (not recorded which). The rearrangement joins TRBV20-1 to TRBJ2-1; the match to TRBD1 covers 7 bases. CDR3 in amino acids: CSASGTAAYNEQFF. DNA for the CDR3: TGCAGTGCTAGTGGGACAGCGGCCTACAATGAGCAGTTCTTC.